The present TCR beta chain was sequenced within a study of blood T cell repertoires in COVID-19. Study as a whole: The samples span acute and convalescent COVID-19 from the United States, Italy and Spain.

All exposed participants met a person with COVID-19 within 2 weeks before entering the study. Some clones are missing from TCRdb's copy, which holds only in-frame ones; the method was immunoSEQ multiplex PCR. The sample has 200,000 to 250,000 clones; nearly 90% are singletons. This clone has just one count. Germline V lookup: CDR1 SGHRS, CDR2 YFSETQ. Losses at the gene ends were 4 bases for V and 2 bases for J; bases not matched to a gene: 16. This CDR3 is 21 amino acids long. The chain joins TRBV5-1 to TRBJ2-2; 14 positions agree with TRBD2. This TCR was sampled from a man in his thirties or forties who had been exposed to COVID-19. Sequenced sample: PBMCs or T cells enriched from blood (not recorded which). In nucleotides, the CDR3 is TGCGCCAGCAGCACCACTCCGCCGGGACTAGCGGGGGCCCTAAACACCGGGGAGCTGTTTTTT. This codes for CASSTTPPGLAGALNTGELFF.